The sequence of this T cell receptor (beta chain) was determined in a study of vaccination effects on CD4 cells after COVID-19. Findings and limits, study-wide: Marked clonal contraction was seen in infection- and vaccine-induced clones late after vaccination.

Using immunoSEQ multiplex PCR, the repertoire was profiled, and TCRdb retains in-frame clones only, with some absent. The sample records approximately 82,000 clones, 70% to 75% being singletons. As to this clone: The antigen remains undetermined.

Before any sequencing was done, the ViraFEST assay used viral peptide pools to expand antigen-specific CD4+ T cells. CD4+ T cells were isolated after around 10 days of culture. Recipients of the vaccine had no prior SARS-CoV-2 infection and negative nucleocapsid antibodies. Roughly 2.1 million PBMC were seeded per well and grown in the presence of about 10 IU/ml IL-2 and around 10 ug/ml peptides. The TCR originated in a human donor who received a COVID-19 vaccine. This material consisted of CD4+ T cells from PBMCs cultured with HCoV-229E spike peptides, taken before COVID-19 vaccination.

CDR3 sequence: CASSRQGPYSNQPQHF. The CDR3 bases are TGTGCCAGCAGCCGACAGGGCCCATATAGCAATCAGCCCCAGCATTTT. The chain uses TRBV6-6 and TRBJ1-5; 7 positions match TRBD1. V was clipped by 6 bases and J by 0 bases; unmatched bases: 8. The CDR3 has 16 residues. The V gene's germline CDR1 is MNHNY and CDR2 SVGAGI (reference sequence).